This T cell receptor beta chain was recovered during a study of monozygotic twins with inflammatory bowel disease. Sampling involved one blood draw (2.5 ml) for every donor. Whole blood supplied total RNA, and T cells were not sorted. In preparing each TCR library, 3500 ng of total RNA was used. Eight reactions per sample, run separately, yielded cDNA. TCRdb reprocessed the 5' RACE reads, keeping one entry per CDR3 protein, no DNA. This sample's clone table lists tens of thousands of distinct CDR3 sequences. The CDR3 loop spans 17 amino acids. The germline V gene encodes CDR1 SGHDT and CDR2 YYEEEE. The chain is built from TRBV5-6 and TRBJ2-5; the TCRdb D gene call, TRBD2, has no DNA to confirm it. This clonotype originated in a human donor with ulcerative colitis or Crohn's disease, or a healthy co-twin of an affected twin (not recorded which). Material: blood. The CDR3 is CASSLSAGGPSVQTQYF.